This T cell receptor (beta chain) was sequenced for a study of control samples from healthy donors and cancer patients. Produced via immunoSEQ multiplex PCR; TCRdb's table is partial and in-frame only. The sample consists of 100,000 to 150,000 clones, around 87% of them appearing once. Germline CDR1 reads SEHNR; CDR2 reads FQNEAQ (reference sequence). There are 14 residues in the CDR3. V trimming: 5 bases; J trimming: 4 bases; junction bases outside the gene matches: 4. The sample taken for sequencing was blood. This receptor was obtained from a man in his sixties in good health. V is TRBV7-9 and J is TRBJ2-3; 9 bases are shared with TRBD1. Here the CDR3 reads CASSQTGGADTQYF. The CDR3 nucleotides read TGTGCCAGCAGCCAAACAGGGGGCGCAGATACGCAGTATTTT.